These T cell receptor beta chains were read from a single sample in a study of beta chain features in type 1 diabetes. Produced via immunoSEQ multiplex PCR; TCRdb's table is partial and in-frame only. Among under 500,000 clones listed, approximately 31% were seen once. Source material: naive CD4+ T cells from blood. All receptors come from a man in his late teens or twenties in good health. CDR3s include the opening cysteine and the closing phenylalanine or tryptophan. D genes are given only for firm matches. The size of a clone is reported for some rows only, either as once, few or many, or as a class for expanded clones.

TRBD2	TRBV29-1	TRBJ2-5	.	TGCTGCGTGTCTAGCGGACAAGAGACCCAGTACTTC	CCVSSGQETQYF
.	TRBV5-4	TRBJ2-7	.	TGTGCCAGCAGCTTGGGGCACAAGACAGCGTACGAGCAGTACTTC	CASSLGHKTAYEQYF
.	TRBV7-2	TRBJ2-7	.	TGTGCCAGCAGCCCCGAGTTGTACAGGAGCCGTTACGAGCAGTACTTC	CASSPELYRSRYEQYF
.	TRBV30	TRBJ2-1	few	TGTGCCTGGGCCCCCCGAGCTTTAGAGAATGAGCAGTTCTTC	CAWAPRALENEQFF
.	TRBV7-9	TRBJ1-1	few	TGTGCCAGCAGCTTAGCGCGTTGGGAATCAAACACTGAAGCTTTCTTT	CASSLARWESNTEAFF
TRBD2	TRBV11-1	TRBJ2-5	.	TGTGCCAGCAGCCAAGCGGGAGGGTCCCAAGAGACCCAGTACTTC	CASSQAGGSQETQYF
.	TRBV28	TRBJ2-7	few	TGTGCCAGCGCCAACTATGGGGGAGGAGGCGAGCAGTACTTC	CASANYGGGGEQYF
.	TRBV13	TRBJ2-1	.	TGTGCCACCCGGGTCCTAGCGCGATGGAATGAGCAGTTCTTC	CATRVLARWNEQFF
.	TRBV10-3	TRBJ2-3	.	TGTGCCATCAATCATGGAGGGGATACGCAGTATTTT	CAINHGGDTQYF
TRBD1	TRBV30	TRBJ1-2	.	TGTGCCCTTGGACAGGCACGCTACACCTTC	CALGQARYTF
.	TRBV14	TRBJ2-7	.	TGTGCCAGCAGCCAAGGGCAGCGAAGCTCCTACGAGCAGTACTTC	CASSQGQRSSYEQYF
.	TRBV20-1	TRBJ2-1	.	TGCAGTGCTTCCCGGAATGAGCAGTTCTTC	CSASRNEQFF
.	TRBV10-3	TRBJ1-2	.	TGTGCCATCAGTGAATACACCATAGGCTACACCTTC	CAISEYTIGYTF
.	TRBV4-3	TRBJ2-5	.	TGCGCCAGCAGCCAAGATGTATACAGGGAAGGCGACCAGTACTTC	CASSQDVYREGDQYF
TRBD2	TRBV29-1	TRBJ2-7	.	TGCAGCGTGGCGGGATTAGCGGGAGGCCCGAGCTCCTACGAGCAGTACTTC	CSVAGLAGGPSSYEQYF
.	TRBV14	TRBJ1-2	few	TGTGCCAGCAGCAACACCTATGGCTACACCTTC	CASSNTYGYTF
.	TRBV9	TRBJ2-5	.	TGTGCCAGCAGCGTAGTTCGAGAGACCCAGTACTTC	CASSVVRETQYF
.	TRBV5-1	TRBJ2-7	.	TGCGCCAGCAGCCTAATGACAGGAGCCGACGAGCAGTACTTC	CASSLMTGADEQYF
TRBD1	TRBV7-7	TRBJ2-5	.	TGTGCCAGCAGTCGAACAAACAGGGGGCGCGGGGAGACCCAGTACTTC	CASSRTNRGRGETQYF
.	TRBV9	TRBJ1-2	.	TGTGCCAGCAGCGTAGATTTAGGGTATGACGGCTACACCTTC	CASSVDLGYDGYTF
.	TRBV7-9	TRBJ2-1	.	TGTGCCAGCAGCCTGCTAAATGAGCAGTTCTTC	CASSLLNEQFF
TRBD1	TRBV6-5	TRBJ2-4	.	TGTGCCAGCAGGAAGGACAGGGGAAACATTCAGTACTTC	CASRKDRGNIQYF
.	TRBV30	TRBJ1-4	.	TGTGCCTGGACCCTAGGAGGGATCAATGAAAAACTGTTTTTT	CAWTLGGINEKLFF
.	TRBV7-9	TRBJ1-1	few	TGTGCCAGCAGCTTATCTCTTGGGAGGGGAAACACTGAAGCTTTCTTT	CASSLSLGRGNTEAFF
.	TRBV10-3	TRBJ2-1	once	TGTGCCATTACCGCTAGGCCTAGCTCCTACAATGAGCAGTTCTTC	CAITARPSSYNEQFF
TRBD2	TRBV4-3	TRBJ2-1	.	TGCGCCAGCAGCCAAGATCGGCAGCGGGAGCGCCCCTCCTACAATGAGCAGTTCTTC	CASSQDRQRERPSYNEQFF
.	TRBV7-2	TRBJ2-1	.	TGTGCCAGCAGCTCGGGACTCCTCGTCCCCTACAATGAGCAGTTCTTC	CASSSGLLVPYNEQFF